This note documents a single TCR beta chain sequence. This clonotype was counted once. This clone's antigen is unknown. Lacking the conserved final phenylalanine or tryptophan, this CDR3 likely reflects a read error. The record originates from a study of T cell repertoires in cytomegalovirus infection (dated by TCRdb to the late 2010s). Background for the entire study: Because public TCR beta signatures pointed to carriage of CMV infection together with the matching HLA type, the HLA type of each donor mattered for the analysis. Findings and caveats that apply to the study as a whole: In the ex vivo response, HLA-C-restricted CMV-specific TCR beta clonotypes were dominant, and in two of eight donors the single most frequent clonotype came from this HLA-C-restricted group. Cumulative frequency of public TCR beta family members discriminated carriers of CMV infection plus the relevant HLA type in this cohort and an independent roughly 330-donor cohort.

The CDR3 extends over 16 residues, inclusive of both ends. The entry retains the CDR3 DNA only, 48 bases that are in frame from base 1. The germline V gene (reference sequence) sets CDR1 to SEHNR and CDR2 to FQNEAQ. The V end gives up 6 bases and the J end 2 bases, leaving 3 bases in the junction not matched to a gene. The run used an Illumina HiSeq 1500. TCRdb trimmed public reads at Q25 via fastp, called clones via MiXCR and kept in-frame beta chains. Every entry covers one CDR3 protein and lists the most common genes and DNA from its rows. The sample table lists nearly 450,000 distinct CDR3 sequences, about a third of them with a count of one. The ten largest clones capture roughly 15% of the sample.

The sequence came from a human donor in good health (CMV status not recorded). Some clones in this sample may be carry-over from other donors' samples. This sequence uses TRBV7-9 and TRBJ2-6; 11 bases in the junction line up with TRBD1. The material sequenced was PBMCs. The DNA is TGTGCCAGCAGAGTGGACAGGGGGCCTGGGGCCAACGTCCTGACTTTA. The encoded protein is CASRVDRGPGANVLTL.